This T cell receptor beta chain was obtained from a study of blood T cell repertoires in COVID-19. Study at large: The cDNA or gDNA used as material had been derived from T cells, B-cell-depleted T cells, or PBMCs.

Clones were read by immunoSEQ multiplex PCR, and TCRdb kept only the in-frame ones, dropping some. The profile covers a few hundred thousand clones, with roughly 82% appearing a single time and roughly 1.6% taken by the ten largest. CDR3 length: 14 amino acids. V was pared by 5 bases and J by 0 bases, with 7 bases between. Germline V gene sequence: CDR1 SEHNR, CDR2 FQNEAQ (reference sequence). The sequenced sample consisted of peripheral blood. The chain couples TRBV7-9 to TRBJ1-4, with D unresolved. The sequence derives from a woman aged 45-65 years with acute or convalescent COVID-19. The CDR3 DNA reads TGTGCCAGCAGCATGGCGGCAACTAATGAAAAACTGTTTTTT. Translating it yields CASSMAATNEKLFF. The variable domain in full, with the rest retrieved from reference TRBV7-9 and TRBJ1-4, is DTGVSQNPRHKITKRGQNVTFRCDPISEHNRLYWYRQTLGQGPEFLTYFQNEAQLEKSRLLSDRFSAERPKGSFSTLEIQRTEQGDSAMYLCASSMAATNEKLFFGSGTQLSVL.